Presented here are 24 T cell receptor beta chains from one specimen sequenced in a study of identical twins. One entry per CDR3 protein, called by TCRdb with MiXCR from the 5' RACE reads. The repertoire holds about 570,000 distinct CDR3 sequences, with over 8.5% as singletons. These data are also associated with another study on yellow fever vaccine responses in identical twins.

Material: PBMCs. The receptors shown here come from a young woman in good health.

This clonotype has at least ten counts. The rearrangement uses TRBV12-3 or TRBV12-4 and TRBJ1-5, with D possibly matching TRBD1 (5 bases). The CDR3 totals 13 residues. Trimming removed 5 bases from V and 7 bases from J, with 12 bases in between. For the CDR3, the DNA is TGTGCCAGCAGTAATAGGGACTCCCAGCCCCAGCATTTT. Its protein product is CASSNRDSQPQHF.

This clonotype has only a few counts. In DNA form, the CDR3 reads TGTGCCAGCAGCCAACCCGCGGTCAGGGGGCGCAGCGGCTACACCTTC. This translates into CASSQPAVRGRSGYTF. This rearrangement joins TRBV3-1 to TRBJ1-2, with 8 bases lining up with TRBD1. J lost 8 bases, V lost 2 bases, and 13 bases had no gene match. The CDR3 runs to 16 residues. Germline V gene lookup returns CDR1 LGHDT and CDR2 YNNKEL (reference sequence).

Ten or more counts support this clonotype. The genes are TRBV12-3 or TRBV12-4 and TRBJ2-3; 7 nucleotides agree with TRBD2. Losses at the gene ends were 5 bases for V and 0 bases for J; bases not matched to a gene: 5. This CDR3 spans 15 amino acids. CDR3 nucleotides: TGTGCCAGCAGTCGAAGCGGGATTAGCACAGATACGCAGTATTTT. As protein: CASSRSGISTDTQYF.

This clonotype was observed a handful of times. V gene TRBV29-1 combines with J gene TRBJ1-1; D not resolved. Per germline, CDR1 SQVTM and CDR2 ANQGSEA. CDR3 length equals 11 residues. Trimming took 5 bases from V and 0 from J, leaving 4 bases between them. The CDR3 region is CSVPMNTEAFF. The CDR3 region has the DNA TGCAGCGTTCCCATGAACACTGAAGCTTTCTTT.

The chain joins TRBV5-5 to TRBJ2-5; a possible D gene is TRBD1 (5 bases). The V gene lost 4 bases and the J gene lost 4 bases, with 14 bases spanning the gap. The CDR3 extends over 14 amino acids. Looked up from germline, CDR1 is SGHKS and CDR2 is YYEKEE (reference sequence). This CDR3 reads CASSALWGRETQYF. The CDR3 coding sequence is TGTGCCAGCAGCGCCTTATGGGGCAGAGAGACCCAGTACTTC. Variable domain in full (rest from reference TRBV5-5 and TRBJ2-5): DAGVTQSPTHLIKTRGQQVTLRCSPISGHKSVSWYQQVLGQGPQFIFQYYEKEERGRGNFPDRFSARQFPNYSSELNVNALLLGDSALYLCASSALWGRETQYFGPGTRLLVL.

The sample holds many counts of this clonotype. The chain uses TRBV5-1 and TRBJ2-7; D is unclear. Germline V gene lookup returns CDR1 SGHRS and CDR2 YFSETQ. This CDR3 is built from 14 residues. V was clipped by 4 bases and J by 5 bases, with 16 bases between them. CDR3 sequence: CASSQSRPGNEQYF. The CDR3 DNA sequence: TGCGCCAGCAGCCAAAGTCGGCCTGGGAACGAGCAGTACTTC. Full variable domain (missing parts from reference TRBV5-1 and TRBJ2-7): KAGVTQTPRYLIKTRGQQVTLSCSPISGHRSVSWYQQTPGQGLQFLFEYFSETQRNKGNFPGRFSGRQFSNSRSEMNVSTLELGDSALYLCASSQSRPGNEQYFGPGTRLTVT.

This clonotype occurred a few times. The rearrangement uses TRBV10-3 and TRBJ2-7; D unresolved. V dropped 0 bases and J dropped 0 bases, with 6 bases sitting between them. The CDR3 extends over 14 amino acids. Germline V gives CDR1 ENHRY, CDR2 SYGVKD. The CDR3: CAISESTVSYEQYF. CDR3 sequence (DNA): TGTGCCATCAGTGAGTCAACAGTCTCCTACGAGCAGTACTTC.

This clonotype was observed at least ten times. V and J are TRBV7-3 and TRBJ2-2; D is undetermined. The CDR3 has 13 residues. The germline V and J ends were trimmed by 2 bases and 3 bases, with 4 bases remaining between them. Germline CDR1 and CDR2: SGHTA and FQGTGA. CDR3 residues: CASSLPYTGELFF. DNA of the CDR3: TGTGCCAGCAGCTTACCCTACACCGGGGAGCTGTTTTTT.

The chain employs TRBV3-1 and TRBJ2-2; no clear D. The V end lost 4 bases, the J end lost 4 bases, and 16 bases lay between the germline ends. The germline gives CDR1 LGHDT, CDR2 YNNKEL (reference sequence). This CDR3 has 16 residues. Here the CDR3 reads CASSPPRQKSTGELFF. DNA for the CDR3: TGTGCCAGCAGCCCCCCGAGACAAAAGTCCACCGGGGAGCTGTTTTTT. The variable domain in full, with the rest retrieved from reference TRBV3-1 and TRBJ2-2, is DTAVSQTPKYLVTQMGNDKSIKCEQNLGHDTMYWYKQDSKKFLKIMFSYNNKELIINETVPNRFSPKSPDKAHLNLHINSLELGDSAVYFCASSPPRQKSTGELFFGEGSRLTVL.

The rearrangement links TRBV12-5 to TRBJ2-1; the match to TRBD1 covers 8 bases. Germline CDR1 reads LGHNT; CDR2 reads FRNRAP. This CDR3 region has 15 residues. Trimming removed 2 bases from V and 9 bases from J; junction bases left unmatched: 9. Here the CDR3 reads CASGLWGQERSEQFF. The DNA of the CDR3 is TGTGCTAGTGGTTTGTGGGGACAGGAACGTTCTGAGCAGTTCTTC.

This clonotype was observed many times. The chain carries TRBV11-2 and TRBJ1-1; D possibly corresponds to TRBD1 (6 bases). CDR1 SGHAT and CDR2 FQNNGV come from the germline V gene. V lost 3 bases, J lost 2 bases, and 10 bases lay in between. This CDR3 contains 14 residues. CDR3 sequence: CASSLRTANTEAFF. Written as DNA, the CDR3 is TGTGCCAGCAGCTTGAGGACAGCCAACACTGAAGCTTTCTTT.

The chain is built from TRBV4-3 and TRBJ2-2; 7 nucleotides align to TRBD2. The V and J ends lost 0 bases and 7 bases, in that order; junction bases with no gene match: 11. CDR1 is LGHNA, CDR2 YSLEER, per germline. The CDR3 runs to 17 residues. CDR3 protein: CASSQDVRTRQVGELFF. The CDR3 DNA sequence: TGCGCCAGCAGCCAAGATGTTCGGACTAGACAAGTCGGGGAGCTGTTTTTT.

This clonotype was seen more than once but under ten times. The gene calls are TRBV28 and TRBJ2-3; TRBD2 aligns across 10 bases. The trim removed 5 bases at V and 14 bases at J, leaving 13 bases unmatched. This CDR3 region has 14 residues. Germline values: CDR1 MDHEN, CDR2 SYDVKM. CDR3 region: CASSLSSGSLGGYF. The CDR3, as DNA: TGTGCCAGCAGTCTCTCTAGCGGGAGTTTGGGGGGGTATTTT.

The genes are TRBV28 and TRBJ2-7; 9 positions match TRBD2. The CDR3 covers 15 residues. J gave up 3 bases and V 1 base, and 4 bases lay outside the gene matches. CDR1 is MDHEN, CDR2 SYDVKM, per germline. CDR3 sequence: CASSLFSSGNYEQYF. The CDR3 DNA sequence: TGTGCCAGCAGTTTATTTTCTAGCGGGAACTACGAGCAGTACTTC.

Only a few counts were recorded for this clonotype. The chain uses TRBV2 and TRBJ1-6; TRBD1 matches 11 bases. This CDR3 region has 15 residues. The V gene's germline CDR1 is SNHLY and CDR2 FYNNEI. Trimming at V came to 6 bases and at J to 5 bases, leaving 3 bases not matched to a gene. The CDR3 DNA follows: TGTGCCAGCAGCCGGGGACAGGGGGATAATTCACCCCTCCACTTT. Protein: CASSRGQGDNSPLHF.

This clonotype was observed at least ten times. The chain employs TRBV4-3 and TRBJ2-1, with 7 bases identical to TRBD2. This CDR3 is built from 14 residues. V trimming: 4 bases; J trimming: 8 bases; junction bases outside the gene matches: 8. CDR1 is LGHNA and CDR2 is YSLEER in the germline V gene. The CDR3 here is CASSRRLSGDEQFF. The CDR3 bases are TGCGCCAGCAGCCGCCGACTGAGCGGGGATGAGCAGTTCTTC.

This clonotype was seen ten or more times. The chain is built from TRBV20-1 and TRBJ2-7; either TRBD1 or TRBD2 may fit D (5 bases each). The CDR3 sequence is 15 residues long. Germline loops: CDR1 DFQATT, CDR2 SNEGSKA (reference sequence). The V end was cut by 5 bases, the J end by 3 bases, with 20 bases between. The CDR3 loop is CSALEWDRPGYEQYF. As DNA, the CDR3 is TGCAGTGCTCTAGAGTGGGACCGACCAGGCTACGAGCAGTACTTC.

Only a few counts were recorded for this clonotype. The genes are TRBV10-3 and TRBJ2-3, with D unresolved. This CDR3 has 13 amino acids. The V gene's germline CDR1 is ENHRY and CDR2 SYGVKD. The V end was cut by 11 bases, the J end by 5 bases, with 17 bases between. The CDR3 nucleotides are TGTGCCGTGGGGTGGAGTCTTGGAGATACGCAGTATTTT. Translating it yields CAVGWSLGDTQYF.

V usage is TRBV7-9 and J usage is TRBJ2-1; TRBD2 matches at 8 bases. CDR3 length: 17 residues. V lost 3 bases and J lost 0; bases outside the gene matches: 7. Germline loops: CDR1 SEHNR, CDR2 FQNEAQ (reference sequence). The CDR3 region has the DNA TGTGCCAGCAGCTTGGTGCCTAGCGGGTACTCCTACAATGAGCAGTTCTTC. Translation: CASSLVPSGYSYNEQFF.

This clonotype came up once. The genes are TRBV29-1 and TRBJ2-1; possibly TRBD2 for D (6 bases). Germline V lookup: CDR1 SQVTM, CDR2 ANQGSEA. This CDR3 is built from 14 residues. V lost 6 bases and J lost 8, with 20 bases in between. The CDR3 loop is CSVAGRRAIDEQFF. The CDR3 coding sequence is TGCAGCGTCGCTGGAAGGAGGGCCATTGATGAGCAGTTCTTC.

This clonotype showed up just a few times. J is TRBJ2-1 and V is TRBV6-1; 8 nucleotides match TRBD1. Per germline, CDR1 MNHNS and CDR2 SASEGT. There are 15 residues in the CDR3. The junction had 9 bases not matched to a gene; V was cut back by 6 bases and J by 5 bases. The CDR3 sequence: CASRQGQVAHNEQFF. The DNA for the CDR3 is TGTGCCAGCAGGCAGGGACAGGTGGCACACAATGAGCAGTTCTTC.

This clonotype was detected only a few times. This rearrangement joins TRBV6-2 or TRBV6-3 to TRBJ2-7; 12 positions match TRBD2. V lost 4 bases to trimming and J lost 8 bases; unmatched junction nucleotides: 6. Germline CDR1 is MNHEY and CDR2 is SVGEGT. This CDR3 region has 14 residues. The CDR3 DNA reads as TGTGCCAGCAGTTTCCCTAGCGGGAGGGCCCAGCAGTACTTC. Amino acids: CASSFPSGRAQQYF.

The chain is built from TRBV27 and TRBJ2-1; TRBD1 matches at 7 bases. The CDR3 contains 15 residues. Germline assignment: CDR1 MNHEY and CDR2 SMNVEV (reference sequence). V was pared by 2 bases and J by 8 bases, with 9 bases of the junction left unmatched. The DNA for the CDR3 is TGTGCCAGCAGTTTACTCAGGGGGTATTCGGATGAGCAGTTCTTC. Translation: CASSLLRGYSDEQFF.

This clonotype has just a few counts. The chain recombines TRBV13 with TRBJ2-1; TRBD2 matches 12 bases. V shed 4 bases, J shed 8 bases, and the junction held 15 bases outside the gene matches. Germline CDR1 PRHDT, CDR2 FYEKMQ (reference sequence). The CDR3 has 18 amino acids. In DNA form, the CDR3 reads TGTGCCAGCAGCTCAGTTATCCCGACTAGCGGGAGTATCGATGAGCAGTTCTTC. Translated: CASSSVIPTSGSIDEQFF.